The clone carrying this T cell receptor (beta chain) was counted between two and nine times. CDR3 length equals 14 residues. Per the germline V gene, CDR1 is MNHNS and CDR2 is SASEGT. V lost 1 base and J 4 bases, leaving 7 bases between the germline ends. The data were obtained in a study of T-cell memory formation after mild COVID-19. TCRdb re-called the 5' RACE reads through MiXCR, storing one row per CDR3 protein. The repertoire holds a few hundred thousand distinct CDR3 sequences, nearly 25% seen once, with approximately 12% in the top ten. This TCR was sampled from an adult woman who had mild COVID-19 (a few samples of this study predate the infection). Cell type and time point are not known. The sample taken for sequencing was PBMCs or a T cell subset sorted from them (not recorded which). The chain joins TRBV6-1 to TRBJ2-2; no firm D call. CDR3 sequence reads: CASSEGVLTGELFF. As DNA, the CDR3 is TGTGCCAGCAGTGAAGGGGTTCTCACCGGGGAGCTGTTTTTT.